This T cell receptor (beta chain) was captured in a study of cytomegalovirus exposure and HLA in healthy donors. Study context: From donors who were HLA-typed, an early data release held around 80 million unique TCRs. Findings of the study overall: An ancestry cluster, one associated with Asian ancestry, reportedly showed fewer N-insertions than the approximately 650-donor mean in a later analysis. It has been reported that TCR beta sequences accurately predicted the HLA-A and HLA-B alleles of most subjects.

Germline values: CDR1 LGHNA, CDR2 YSLEER. There are 14 residues in the CDR3. The V end was cut by 1 base, the J end by 1 base, with 6 bases between. The table lists this clone with a count of one. Its antigen remains unknown. The PCR was carried out with 60 Vbeta primers and 13 Jbeta primers. In the authors' workflow: Around 11 million shared chains were among around 80 million unique TCR beta chains counted in a later analysis. Assay: immunoSEQ multiplex PCR; the TCRdb copy retains only in-frame clones and omits some. Clonal size and the V and J genes are those of that table, whereas D and trimming came from the DNA. The sample holds 100,000 or so clones, over 65% seen once.

This TCR was sampled from a female donor in good health and CMV-seropositive. The sequenced sample was PBMCs. The chain links TRBV4-3 to TRBJ2-3; possible D gene TRBD2, 5 bases. CDR3 sequence (DNA): TGCGCCAGCAGCCAAGCCGGGGGCACAGATACGCAGTATTTT. As protein: CASSQAGGTDTQYF.